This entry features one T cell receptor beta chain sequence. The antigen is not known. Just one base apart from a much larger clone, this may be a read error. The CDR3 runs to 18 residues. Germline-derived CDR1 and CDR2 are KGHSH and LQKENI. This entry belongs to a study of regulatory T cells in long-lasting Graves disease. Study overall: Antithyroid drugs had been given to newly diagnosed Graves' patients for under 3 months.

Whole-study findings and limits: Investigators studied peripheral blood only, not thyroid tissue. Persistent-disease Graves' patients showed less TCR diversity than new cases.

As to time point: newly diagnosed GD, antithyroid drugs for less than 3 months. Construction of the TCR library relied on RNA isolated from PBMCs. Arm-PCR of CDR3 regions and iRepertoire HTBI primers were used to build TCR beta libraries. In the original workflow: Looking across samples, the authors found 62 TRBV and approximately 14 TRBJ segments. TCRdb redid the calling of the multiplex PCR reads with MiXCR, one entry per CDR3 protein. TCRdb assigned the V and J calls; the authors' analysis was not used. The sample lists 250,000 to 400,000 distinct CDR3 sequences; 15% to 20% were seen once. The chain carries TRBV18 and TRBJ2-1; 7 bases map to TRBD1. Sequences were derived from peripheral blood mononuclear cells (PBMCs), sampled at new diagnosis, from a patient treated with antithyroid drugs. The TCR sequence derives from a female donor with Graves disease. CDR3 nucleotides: TGTGTCAGCTCACCAATCGGCGACAGGGTCAGACCTGAAGATGAGCAGTTCTTC. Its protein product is CVSSPIGDRVRPEDEQFF. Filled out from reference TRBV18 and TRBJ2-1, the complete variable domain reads NAGVMQNPRHLVRRRGQEARLRCSPMKGHSHVYWYRQLPEEGLKFMVYLQKENIIDESGMPKERFSAEFPKEGPSILRIQQVVRGDSAAYFCVSSPIGDRVRPEDEQFFGPGTRLTVL.